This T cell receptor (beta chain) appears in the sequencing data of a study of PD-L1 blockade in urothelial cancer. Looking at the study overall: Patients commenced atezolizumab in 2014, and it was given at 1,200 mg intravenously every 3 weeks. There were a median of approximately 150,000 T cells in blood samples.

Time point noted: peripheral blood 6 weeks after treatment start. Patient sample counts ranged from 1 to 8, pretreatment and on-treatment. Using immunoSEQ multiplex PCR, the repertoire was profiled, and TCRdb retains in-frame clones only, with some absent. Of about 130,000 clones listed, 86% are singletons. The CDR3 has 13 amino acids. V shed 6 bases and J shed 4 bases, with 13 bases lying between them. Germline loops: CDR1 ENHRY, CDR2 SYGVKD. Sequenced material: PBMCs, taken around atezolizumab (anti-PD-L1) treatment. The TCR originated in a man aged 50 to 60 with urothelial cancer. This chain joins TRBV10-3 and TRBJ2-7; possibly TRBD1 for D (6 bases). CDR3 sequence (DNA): TGTGCCATCAGCCGGGACACCTTATACGAGCAGTACTTC. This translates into CAISRDTLYEQYF.